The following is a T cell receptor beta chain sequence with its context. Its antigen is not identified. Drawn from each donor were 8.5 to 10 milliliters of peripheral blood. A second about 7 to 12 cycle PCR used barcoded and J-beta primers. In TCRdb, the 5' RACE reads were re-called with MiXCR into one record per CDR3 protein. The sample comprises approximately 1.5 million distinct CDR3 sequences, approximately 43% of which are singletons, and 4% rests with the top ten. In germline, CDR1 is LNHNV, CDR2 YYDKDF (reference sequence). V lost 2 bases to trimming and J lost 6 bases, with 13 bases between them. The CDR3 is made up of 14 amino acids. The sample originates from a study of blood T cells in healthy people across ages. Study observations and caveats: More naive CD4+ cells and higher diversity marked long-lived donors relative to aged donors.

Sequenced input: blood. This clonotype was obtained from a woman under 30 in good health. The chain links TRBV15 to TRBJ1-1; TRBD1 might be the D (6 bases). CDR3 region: CATSRKTGLAEAFF. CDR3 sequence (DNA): TGTGCCACCAGCAGAAAAACAGGGTTGGCTGAAGCTTTCTTT. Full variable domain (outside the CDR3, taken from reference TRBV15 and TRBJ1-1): DAMVIQNPRYQVTQFGKPVTLSCSQTLNHNVMYWYQQKSSQAPKLLFHYYDKDFNNEADTPDNFQSRRPNTSFCFLDIRSPGLGDTAMYLCATSRKTGLAEAFFGQGTRLTVV.